One and the same sample provided the 3 T cell receptor beta chains below, sequenced in a study of OX40 agonist ivuxolimab in advanced cancers. Clones were read by immunoSEQ multiplex PCR, and TCRdb kept only the in-frame ones, dropping some. The sample consists of some 140,000 clones, about 92% of them appearing once. Sequencing was performed on CD4+ or CD8+ T cells sorted from blood, taken in a trial of the OX40 agonist ivuxolimab. The receptors here all came from an adult with an advanced solid tumor such as melanoma, head and neck, liver or kidney cancer.

This chain uses TRBV9 with TRBJ2-2, with 10 positions matching TRBD2. V lost 3 bases and J lost 4; bases outside the gene matches: 6. The CDR3 loop spans 16 amino acids. Germline CDR1 and CDR2: SGDLS and YYNGEE. This CDR3 is CASSGLGLASTGELFF. The CDR3 coding sequence is TGTGCCAGCAGCGGACTGGGACTAGCGAGCACCGGGGAGCTGTTTTTT.

The chain joins TRBV4-3 to TRBJ1-2; D perhaps matches TRBD1 (5 bases). The germline V and J ends were trimmed by 1 base and 5 bases, with 11 bases remaining between them. The CDR3 has 14 residues. The germline V gene has CDR1 LGHNA and CDR2 YSLEER. The CDR3 nucleotides are TGCGCCAGCAGCCAAGCAGGCAGGGAGTATGGCTACACCTTC. This codes for CASSQAGREYGYTF.

The chain is built from TRBV7-2 and TRBJ2-2, with TRBD1 identical over 7 bases. The CDR3 has 16 amino acids. In germline, CDR1 is SGHTA, CDR2 FQGNSA. The J segment lost 7 bases and the V segment lost 1 base, leaving 9 bases of the junction unmatched. The chain's CDR3 is CASSLEATGVGGELFF. The CDR3, as DNA: TGTGCCAGCAGCTTAGAGGCCACAGGGGTTGGCGGGGAGCTGTTTTTT.